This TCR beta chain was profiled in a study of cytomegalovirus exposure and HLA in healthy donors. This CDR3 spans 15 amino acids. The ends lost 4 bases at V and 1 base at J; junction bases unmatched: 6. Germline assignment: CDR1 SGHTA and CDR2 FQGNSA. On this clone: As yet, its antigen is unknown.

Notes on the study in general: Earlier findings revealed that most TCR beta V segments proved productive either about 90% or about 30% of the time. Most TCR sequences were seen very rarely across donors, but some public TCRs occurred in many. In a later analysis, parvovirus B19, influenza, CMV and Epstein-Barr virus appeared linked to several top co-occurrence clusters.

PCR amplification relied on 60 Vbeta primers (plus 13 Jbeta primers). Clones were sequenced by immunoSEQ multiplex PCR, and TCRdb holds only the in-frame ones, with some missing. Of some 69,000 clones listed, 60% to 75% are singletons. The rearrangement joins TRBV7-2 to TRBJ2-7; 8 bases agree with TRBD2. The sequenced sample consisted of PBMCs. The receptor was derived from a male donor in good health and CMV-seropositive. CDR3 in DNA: TGTGCCAGCAGCTCAACTAGCGGTAGATCCTACGAGCAGTACTTC. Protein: CASSSTSGRSYEQYF.